The 5 T cell receptor beta chains below come from one sample, sequenced in a study of TIL therapy for anti-PD-1-resistant metastatic lung cancer. Time point described: pre-treatment sample, taken before nivolumab and TIL therapy. Pleural nodules or supraclavicular lymph nodes made up most of the excised metastases sampled. The immunoSEQ assay was v3. TCRdb keeps only in-frame clones here, not all; method: immunoSEQ multiplex PCR. The sample contains approximately 92,000 clones, roughly two thirds of which appear only once. The sequencing used tumor tissue, collected at baseline. These TCRs come from a person between 25 and 80 years old with non-small cell lung cancer.

The sample holds a few counts of this clone. The genes are TRBV6-5 and TRBJ1-6, with D possibly being TRBD1 (6 bases). CDR1 and CDR2 from the germline V gene are MNHEY and SVGAGI. Trimming removed 8 bases from V and 12 bases from J, with 8 bases in between. This CDR3 has 10 residues. CDR3 in amino acids: CASGRGPLHF. In DNA form, the CDR3 reads TGTGCCAGCGGCAGGGGACCCCTCCACTTT.

The rearrangement links TRBV12-3 or TRBV12-4 to TRBJ2-3; D call uncertain. The CDR3 runs to 12 residues. Trimming removed 3 bases from V and 3 bases from J, with 4 bases in between. The CDR3 loop is CASSFSTDTQYF. The CDR3, as DNA: TGTGCCAGCAGTTTCTCGACAGATACGCAGTATTTT.

The V and J genes are TRBV9 and TRBJ2-2; 10 positions match TRBD1. Germline V gene lookup returns CDR1 SGDLS and CDR2 YYNGEE. The CDR3 is 19 residues long. V lost 4 bases to trimming and J lost 0 bases; unmatched junction nucleotides: 12. This CDR3 is CASSHTGTGDLANTGELFF. In DNA form, the CDR3 reads TGTGCCAGCAGCCACACCGGGACAGGGGACCTCGCGAACACCGGGGAGCTGTTTTTT.

The chain carries TRBV15 and TRBJ1-2; the match to TRBD1 covers 7 bases. CDR1 LNHNV and CDR2 YYDKDF come from the germline V gene (reference sequence). V was clipped by 0 bases and J by 0 bases; unmatched bases: 10. The CDR3 extends over 18 amino acids. In nucleotides, the CDR3 is TGTGCCACCAGCAGAGATTTTCAGGGGGGAGCTACTAACTATGGCTACACCTTC. Its protein product is CATSRDFQGGATNYGYTF.

For this clone: At the DNA level, this CDR3 is encoded by other sequences in the same sample as well. The V gene is TRBV2, the J gene TRBJ1-5, with D tentatively TRBD1 (5 bases). V shed 6 bases and J shed 5 bases, with 11 bases lying between them. Germline CDR1 is SNHLY and CDR2 is FYNNEI. CDR3 length: 13 amino acids. CDR3 sequence: CASRGPGDQPQHF. Written as DNA, the CDR3 is TGTGCCAGCAGGGGGCCTGGGGATCAGCCCCAGCATTTT.